This TCR beta chain was sequenced in a study of Tregs in tolerant kidney transplant recipients (dated by TCRdb to between 2017 and 2020). Concerning the study at large: Transplants used related donors with nonmyeloablative bone marrow transplantation; mixed chimerism was transient in the human trials. The study applied TCRbeta sequencing to find donor-specific regulatory T cells before combined kidney and bone marrow transplantation and then followed those same cells after transplant.

For TCRbeta CDR3 sequencing, genomic DNA was extracted from sorted cells using the QIAGEN DNeasy Blood and Tissue Kit. High-throughput TCRbeta CDR3 sequencing, which included PCR amplification with bias correction and internal controls, was done commercially through immunoSEQ. In the original analysis: Unique productive TCRbeta sequences were defined by CDR3 nucleotide sequence where primers matched, and otherwise by CDR3 amino acid sequence together with Vbeta and Jbeta genes. As a correction for sorting error, sequences shared between sorted populations at a frequency ratio of 2:1 or less were discarded, and the remaining shared sequences were assigned to the higher population. A sequence was defined as donor-reactive if the sequence was expanded at least 5-fold in CFSE-low cells compared with unstimulated cells and had a frequency of at least 0.01% in CFSE-low cells. Repertoire divergence was quantified by Jensen-Shannon divergence using the top 100 TCRbeta sequences ranked by frequency. For samples with multiple sequencing runs, sorting error was corrected separately for each run before the runs were pooled. TCRdb carries this immuneACCESS record with in-frame sequences only. Its versions omit some clonotypes, under half of them owing to an unresolved V gene in the studies checked, with the rest unexplained. The V and J calls and the clone size are those of that table, but D and trimming were determined from the DNA. This sample's clone table shows 45,000 to 55,000 clones. About 0.85% of the sample rests with the top ten.

The meaning of the sample's time point label: blood sample drawn before combined kidney and bone marrow transplant. Thawed PBMCs were FACS-sorted into unstimulated Tregs (CD4+CD25+CD127-), CD4+ non-Tregs (CD4+CD25-), CD4 cells and CD8 cells. The patients were a handful of recipients of combined kidney and bone marrow transplants from the ITN036ST trial, and samples were available only for these trial subjects. Healthy control blood was processed to PBMCs with a Ficoll density gradient and then cryopreserved, whereas patient PBMCs were collected both before and after transplant. Overall study results and their limits: For some patients, the PCR primers changed as time went on, which meant samples from those patients could not be compared with one another at the nucleotide level. In tolerant patients, the expansion of donor-specific Tregs was greater than global Treg expansion, suggesting that the expansion was antigen-driven rather than nonspecific. Biological reproducibility was not directly assessed, although technical replication error appeared to be minimal. The most biologically relevant and donor-specific TCRbeta repertoire appeared to be identified by expanding Tregs with activated donor B cells. Because only a small number of patients were included, the study had limitations, and the results will need to be validated in larger populations as well as under other immunosuppression protocols.

The junction shows trimming of 2 bases on V and 0 bases on J, plus 11 bases between the germline ends. From cysteine to phenylalanine, the CDR3 is 15 amino acids long. Sequencing covers 36 bases of the CDR3, shown here with the frame starting at base 1. CDR1 and CDR2, per the germline V gene, are SGHTA and FQGTGA. Concerning this clone itself: Its binding antigen is unknown. The CDR3 is cut off 3 residues early in the read; its end comes from the germline J gene.

This material consisted of CD4+ T cells from blood, taken before the transplant. The sequence joins TRBV7-3 to TRBJ2-7, with TRBD1 perhaps the D gene, on 6 matching bases. The receptor was derived from a human donor who received a combined kidney and bone marrow transplant. The CDR3 reads CASSLSGASSYEQYF. Partial CDR3 DNA: TGTGCCAGCAGCTTATCAGGGGCGAGCTCCTACGAG.